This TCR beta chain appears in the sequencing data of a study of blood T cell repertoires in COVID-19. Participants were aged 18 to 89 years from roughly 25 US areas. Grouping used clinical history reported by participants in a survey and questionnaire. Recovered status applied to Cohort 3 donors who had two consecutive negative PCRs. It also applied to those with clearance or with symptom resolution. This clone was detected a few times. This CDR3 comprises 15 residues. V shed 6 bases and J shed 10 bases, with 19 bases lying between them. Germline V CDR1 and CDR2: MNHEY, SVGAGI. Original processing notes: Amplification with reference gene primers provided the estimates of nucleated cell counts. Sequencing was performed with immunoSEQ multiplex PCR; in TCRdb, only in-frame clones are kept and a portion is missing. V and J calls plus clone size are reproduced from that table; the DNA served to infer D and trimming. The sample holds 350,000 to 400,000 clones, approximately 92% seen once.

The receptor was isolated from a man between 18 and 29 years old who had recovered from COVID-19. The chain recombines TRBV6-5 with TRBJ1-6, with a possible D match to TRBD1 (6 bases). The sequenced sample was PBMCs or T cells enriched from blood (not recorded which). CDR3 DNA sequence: TGTGCCAGCAGCCGTCGAGGGGGAGTAGCCTCACCCCTCCACTTT. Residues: CASSRRGGVASPLHF.